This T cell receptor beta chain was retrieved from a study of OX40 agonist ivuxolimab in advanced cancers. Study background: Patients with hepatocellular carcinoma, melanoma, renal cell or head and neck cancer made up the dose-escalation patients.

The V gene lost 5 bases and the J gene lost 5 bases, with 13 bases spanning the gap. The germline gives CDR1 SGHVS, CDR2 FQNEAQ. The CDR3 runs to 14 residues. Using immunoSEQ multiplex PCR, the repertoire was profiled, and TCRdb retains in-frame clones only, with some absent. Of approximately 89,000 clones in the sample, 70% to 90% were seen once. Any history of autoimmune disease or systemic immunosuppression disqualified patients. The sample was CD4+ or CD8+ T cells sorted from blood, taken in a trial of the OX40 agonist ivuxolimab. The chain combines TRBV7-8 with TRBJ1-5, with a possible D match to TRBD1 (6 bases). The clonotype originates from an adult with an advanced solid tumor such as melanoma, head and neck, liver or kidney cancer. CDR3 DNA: TGTGCCAGCAGCCCCGCAGGGGCAGATCAGCCCCAGCATTTT. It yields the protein CASSPAGADQPQHF.